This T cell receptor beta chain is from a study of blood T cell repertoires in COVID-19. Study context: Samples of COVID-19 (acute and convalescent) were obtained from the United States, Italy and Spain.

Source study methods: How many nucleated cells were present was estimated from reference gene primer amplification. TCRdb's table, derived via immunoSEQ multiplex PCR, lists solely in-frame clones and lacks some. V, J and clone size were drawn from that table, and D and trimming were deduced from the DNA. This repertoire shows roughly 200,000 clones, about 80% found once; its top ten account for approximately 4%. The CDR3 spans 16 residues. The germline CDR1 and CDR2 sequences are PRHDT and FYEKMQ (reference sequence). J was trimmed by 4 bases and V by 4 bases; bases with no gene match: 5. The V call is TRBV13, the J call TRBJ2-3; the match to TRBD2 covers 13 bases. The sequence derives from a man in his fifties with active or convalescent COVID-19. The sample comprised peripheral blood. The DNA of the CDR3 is TGTGCCAGCAGCTCTACTAGCGGGGGGGTAGCAGATACGCAGTATTTT. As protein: CASSSTSGGVADTQYF.